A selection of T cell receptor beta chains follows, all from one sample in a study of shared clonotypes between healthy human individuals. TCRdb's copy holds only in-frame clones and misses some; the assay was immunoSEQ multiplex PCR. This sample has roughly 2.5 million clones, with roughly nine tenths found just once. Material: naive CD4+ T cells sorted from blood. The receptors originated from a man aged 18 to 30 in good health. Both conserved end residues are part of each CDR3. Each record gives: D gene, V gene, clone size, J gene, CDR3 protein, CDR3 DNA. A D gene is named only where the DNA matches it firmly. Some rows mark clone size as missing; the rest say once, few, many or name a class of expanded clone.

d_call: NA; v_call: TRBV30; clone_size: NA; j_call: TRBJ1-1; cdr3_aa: CAWSVEGGNTEAFF; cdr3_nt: TGTGCCTGGAGTGTTGAGGGCGGGAACACTGAAGCTTTCTTT
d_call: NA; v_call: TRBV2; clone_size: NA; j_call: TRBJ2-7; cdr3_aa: CATDPGNSYEQYF; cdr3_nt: TGTGCCACCGACCCTGGGAACTCCTACGAGCAGTACTTC
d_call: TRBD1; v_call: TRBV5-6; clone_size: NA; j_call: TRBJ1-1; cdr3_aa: CASSLVAGGLRTEAFF; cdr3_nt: TGTGCCAGCAGCTTGGTGGCAGGGGGCTTGCGGACTGAAGCTTTCTTT
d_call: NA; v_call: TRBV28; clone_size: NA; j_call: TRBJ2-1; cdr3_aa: CASSSLKSPAHNEQFF; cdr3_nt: TGTGCCAGCAGTTCCTTAAAATCCCCGGCCCACAATGAGCAGTTCTTC
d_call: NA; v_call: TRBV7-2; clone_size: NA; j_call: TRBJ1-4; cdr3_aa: CASSLFGTGVPEKLFF; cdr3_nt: TGTGCCAGCAGCTTATTTGGTACAGGCGTTCCTGAAAAACTGTTTTTT
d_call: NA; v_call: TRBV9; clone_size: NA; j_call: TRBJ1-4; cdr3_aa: CASSVGASATNEKLFF; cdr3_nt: TGTGCCAGCAGCGTAGGGGCATCGGCAACTAATGAAAAACTGTTTTTT
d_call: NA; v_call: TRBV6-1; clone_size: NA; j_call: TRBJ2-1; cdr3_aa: CASSGLDHYNEQFF; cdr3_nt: TGTGCCAGCAGTGGACTTGACCACTACAATGAGCAGTTCTTC
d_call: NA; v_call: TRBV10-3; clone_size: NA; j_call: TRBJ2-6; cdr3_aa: CAISDILSSGANVLTF; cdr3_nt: TGTGCCATCAGTGACATACTCAGCTCTGGGGCCAACGTCCTGACTTTC
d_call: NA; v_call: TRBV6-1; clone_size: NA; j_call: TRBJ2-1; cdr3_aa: CASSESEGTLQFF; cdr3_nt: TGTGCCAGCAGTGAAAGTGAGGGGACTTTGCAGTTCTTC
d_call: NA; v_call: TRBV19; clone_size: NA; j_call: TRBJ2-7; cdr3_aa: CASSIGQSYEQYF; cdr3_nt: TGTGCCAGTAGTATAGGTCAGTCCTACGAGCAGTACTTC
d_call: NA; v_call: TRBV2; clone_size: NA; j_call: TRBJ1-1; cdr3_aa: CASSDWRRLNTEAFF; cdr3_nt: TGTGCCAGCAGTGATTGGAGGCGCTTGAACACTGAAGCTTTCTTT
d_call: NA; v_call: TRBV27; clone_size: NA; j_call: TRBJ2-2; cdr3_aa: CASSLSSGAGELFF; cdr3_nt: TGTGCCAGCAGTTTATCTTCCGGGGCCGGGGAGCTGTTTTTT
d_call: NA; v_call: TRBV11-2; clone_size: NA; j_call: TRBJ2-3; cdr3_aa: CASSQPGGADTQYF; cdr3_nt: TGTGCCAGCAGTCAACCCGGGGGCGCGGATACGCAGTATTTT
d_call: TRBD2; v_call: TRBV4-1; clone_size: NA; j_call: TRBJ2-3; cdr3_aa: CASSGGLAAADTQYF; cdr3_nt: TGCGCCAGCAGCGGGGGACTAGCGGCCGCAGATACGCAGTATTTT
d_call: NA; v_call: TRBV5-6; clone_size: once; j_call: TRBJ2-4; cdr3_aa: CASSFRQALAKNIQYF; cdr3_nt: TGTGCCAGCAGCTTCCGACAGGCGTTAGCCAAAAACATTCAGTACTTC
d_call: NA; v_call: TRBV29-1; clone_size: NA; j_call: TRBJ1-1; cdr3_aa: CSAREPANTEAFF; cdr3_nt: TGCAGCGCCCGGGAGCCGGCAAACACTGAAGCTTTCTTT
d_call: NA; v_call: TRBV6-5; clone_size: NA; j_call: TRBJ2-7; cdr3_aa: CASSRSPGQGEQYF; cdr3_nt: TGTGCCAGCAGTAGAAGTCCCGGACAAGGCGAGCAGTACTTC
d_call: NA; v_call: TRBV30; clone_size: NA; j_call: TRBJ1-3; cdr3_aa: CAWSVGGEPGNTIYF; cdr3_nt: TGTGCCTGGAGTGTGGGGGGGGAACCTGGAAACACCATATATTTT
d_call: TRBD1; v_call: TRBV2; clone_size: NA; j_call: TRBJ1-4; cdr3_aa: CASAGQGAVEKLFF; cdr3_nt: TGTGCCAGCGCCGGACAGGGGGCAGTAGAAAAACTGTTTTTT